This T cell receptor beta chain stems from a study of cytomegalovirus exposure and HLA in healthy donors (dated 2017 in TCRdb). About the investigation overall: An earlier analysis of approximately 640 of the donors reported approximately 290 Gb of sequence data and about 100 million unique TCR beta sequences from roughly 180 million T cells. An early release covering just under 650 HLA-typed donors comprised about 310 gigabases of sequencing data and tens of millions of unique TCR sequences. The genetic ancestry cluster associated with self-reported Caucasian donors included 81% of the roughly 380 genotyped donors. The study was designed to test whether signatures of past pathogen exposure could be identified by cataloging public T cell receptors. The study used immunosequencing to profile the T cell repertoires of several hundred subjects and linked those repertoires to cytomegalovirus serostatus. A separate validation cohort of 90 to 150 different subjects was used in addition to the roughly 670-subject first cohort. To predict cytomegalovirus infection status, the study brought together high-throughput TCR immunosequencing, statistical association of individual TCRs with disease status, and machine learning. In a later analysis, previously published TCR beta repertoires from 666 donors were re-analyzed and high-resolution HLA genotyping was added so that TCR occurrence patterns could be studied. Rather than using new phenotypic data, the later analysis identified candidate immune exposures from TCR beta sequences and from how often those sequences occurred across donors. An earlier analysis of 587 of the donors used high-throughput TCR beta sequencing to judge whether each TCR beta V gene segment behaved as functional or pseudogenic. Alongside the repertoire data, information on donor age, sex, ethnicity and CMV serostatus was compiled. Genome-wide SNP genotypes for about three fifths of the roughly 670 donors were used in a later genetic analysis, which treated that subset as a discovery cohort. All discovery cohort repertoires had been generated using a single sequencing platform. HLA typing included class I and class II loci at four-digit resolution. The number of typed donors differed by locus: roughly 620-630 for A, B, C, DRB1 and DQB1; about 520 for DQA1; 606 for DPA1; and around 470 for DPB1. Several DR-DQ haplotypes were treated as single units for association and clustering because of strong linkage in the cohort. Among 300 to 450 genotyped donors of the cohort, an average of about 240,000 unique TCR beta nucleotide sequences were sequenced per donor, roughly a sixth of them non-productive. What the study reported, not specific to this receptor: A total of 164 TCR beta chains were listed by the study as associated with cytomegalovirus. In an earlier analysis of 587 of the donors, most TCR beta V segments appeared in productive rearrangements about 87% or about 30% of the time, broadly matching IMGT annotations. V-gene and J-gene trimming of TCR beta chains was associated with a missense DCLRE1C variant in a later genetic analysis, and the association was replicated in an independent cohort. Most TCR sequences were seen in very few donors, while some public TCRs were found in many individuals. A few of the identified cytomegalovirus-associated TCR beta chains were confirmed in vitro to be specific for cytomegalovirus antigens. In a later analysis, several top co-occurrence clusters were reported to appear linked to parvovirus B19, influenza, CMV and Epstein-Barr virus. When HLA alleles, especially DR and DQ, strongly co-occurred, attributing TCR associations to individual alleles was difficult. In a later genetic analysis, fewer N-insertions in productive TCRs were reported among donors in an Asian-associated ancestry cluster than the roughly 640-donor mean. In a later analysis, HLA-associated TCR beta chains were found to be more clonally expanded and to have lower generation probabilities than equally common non-associated chains. Correlated functional status among segregating V segments might reflect linkage disequilibrium, but an unknown experimental factor could not be ruled out. Cytomegalovirus status was reported to be diagnosed by the classifier with high specificity and sensitivity in both the original and validation cohorts. It was suggested by the authors that the approach could potentially be generalized to other disease states and immunological phenotypes. In a later analysis, the rate of TCR association differed among HLA loci, with DRB1 alleles having the most associated TCRs and HLA-C alleles having the fewest. In a later analysis, most CMV-associated TCR beta chains were found to appear HLA-restricted, with HLA associations seemingly driven largely by CMV exposure. Because some donors lacked HLA typing at each locus, the association tests relied only on the typed subset. A later analysis associated 17,000 or so TCR beta sequences with specific HLA alleles at a false discovery rate of 0.05. The only immune exposure information available for the cohort was CMV serostatus. A cluster of highly shared sequence variants was judged likely to represent a technical artifact of the sequencing pipeline. Because counts were too low, approximately 15 rarely observed V segments, including chromosome 9 orphons, were excluded from the earlier analysis of some 540 of the donors. Presence/absence analyses assumed roughly uniform sequencing depth across donors, an assumption that may not hold. This cohort had only TCR beta chains sequenced, and the lack of alpha or paired-chain data limited which features could be detected. A further reported finding was that TCR beta sequences accurately predicted the HLA-A and HLA-B alleles for most subjects in the first cohort. Because the 87-base-pair reads could not distinguish some IMGT-functional V segments, including TRBV6-2 and TRBV6-3, those segments were excluded.

The library was produced with the immunoSEQ multiplex PCR assay. The multiplex PCR relied on a mix of 60 forward primers for TCR Vbeta segments and 13 reverse primers for TCR Jbeta segments. Amplification of the CDR3 region of rearranged TCR beta genes was performed with a multiplex PCR assay on genomic DNA. The Illumina HiSeq System was used to sequence the amplified TCR beta libraries as 87-base-pair reads. The study's processing was this. Across the 600 to 700 repertoires, a later analysis counted 80 million or so unique TCR beta chains, around 11 million of which were shared by at least two donors. Raw reads were error-corrected and collapsed into unique sequences with a nearest-neighbor algorithm that merged closely related sequences to remove PCR and sequencing errors. To assign V, D and J gene segments, CDR3 sequences were aligned to IMGT reference sequences. For a sequence to be retained, at least a six-nucleotide match to both a V gene segment and a J gene segment was required. Rearrangements were classified as productive when the CDR3 lacked stop codons and remained in frame with V and J, and all other rearrangements were classified as non-productive. Following IMGT convention, CDR3 was defined as the stretch from the second conserved V-encoded cysteine to the conserved J-encoded phenylalanine. Sequences without an unambiguous match to a single V gene segment were excluded from the earlier analysis of about 600 of the donors. An earlier analysis of a few hundred of the donors called V segments functional above 56.7% productive rearrangements and segregating when the between-donor standard deviation exceeded 5%. A statistical classification framework was built for diagnosing cytomegalovirus status from the catalog of TCR beta chain sequences. In a later analysis, V and J genes were assigned by comparing TCR nucleotide sequences against IMGT/GENE-DB human TR gene sequences. A later analysis assigned CDR3 sequences and most-parsimonious VDJ recombination scenarios with the TCRdist pipeline. In a later analysis, each TCR beta chain was defined by its CDR3 amino acid sequence together with its V-gene family, and reads lacking a unique V-gene family were excluded. As a way to deal with suspected cross-contamination and a sequencing artifact, a later analysis dropped 450 to 700 nucleotide sequences that were highly shared and had low generation probability. A later analysis calculated a clonal expansion index for each public chain from normalized within-repertoire ranks of inferred template counts. In a later analysis, generation probabilities were computed with a VDJ recombination model fitted to out-of-frame rearrangements, and the resulting probabilities were checked against IGoR. A later analysis scored TCR-TCR, TCR-HLA and TCR-CMV co-occurrence with hypergeometric tests, applying a repertoire-size bias correction to TCR pairs. To estimate false discovery rates, a later analysis permuted the HLA or CMV assignments 20 times. In a later analysis, co-occurring TCRs were grouped using DBSCAN, and TCRdist sequence similarity was added for clustering within HLA-allele-positive subsets. Repertoires with fewer than 30,000 or more than 120,000 public chains were left out of co-occurrence clustering, as were about five repertoires with anomalous nucleotide sharing. TCRdb's version of the immuneACCESS table is confined to in-frame rearrangements and falls short of the full clone set. An unresolved V gene accounts for under half of the shortfall where checked; the remainder is of unknown origin. V, J and clone size derive from that table, while D and trimming were established from the DNA sequence. The sample records 150,000 to 200,000 clones, roughly 80% of which are singletons. The top ten hold around 10% of the sample.

From cysteine to phenylalanine, the CDR3 is 13 amino acids long. Only the CDR3 part of the read is kept: 39 bases, read in frame from the first base. The germline V gene specifies SGHRS as CDR1 and YFSETQ as CDR2. V loses 2 bases, J loses 10 bases, and the germline ends lie 13 bases apart. The cohort consisted of more than 650 healthy bone marrow donors. All cohort members were sampled while nominally healthy, although unrecorded immune exposures were likely present. The donor tested CMV seropositive, placing the donor among the 289 seropositive members of the cohort. Every donor gave a peripheral blood sample, and the peripheral blood mononuclear cells from that sample were used for TCR beta sequencing. The Qiagen DNeasy Blood Extraction Kit was used to extract genomic DNA from the blood cell samples. Of note for this clone: Its antigen is currently not known. Qualities for individual bases were not recorded, and no much larger clone is one base off.

Recombination connected TRBV5-1 to TRBJ2-1, and the D gene may be TRBD2, 6 bases matching. The sequenced material came from PBMCs. The clonotype was recovered from a man in his late teens or twenties in good health and CMV-seropositive. The DNA sequence reads TGCGCCAGCAGCTTTGAAGGACTATCGGAGCAGTTCTTC. Its protein product is CASSFEGLSEQFF.